The sample holds a few counts of the clone carrying this T cell receptor (beta chain). Its target is not known. This record belongs to a study of blood T cells in healthy people across ages. Regarding the study as a whole: Unsorted PBMCs blocked a conclusive comparison of naive and antigen-experienced cells. Among T cells, TCR beta diversity per million cells dropped roughly linearly as age rose.

With 4 bases removed from V and 8 bases from J, the gap between germline ends came to 9 bases. CDR1 SGHTA and CDR2 FQGNSA come from the germline V gene. This CDR3 has 13 amino acids. The use of a sample-barcoded 5' primer and a J-beta primer mix characterized a second PCR of about 7 to 12 cycles. TCRdb reprocessed the 5' RACE reads via MiXCR and lists one record per CDR3 protein. The sample contains 800,000 to 950,000 distinct CDR3 sequences, 25% to 35% of which appear only once. These same data were also listed under a study on T cells of mothers and their children. From that report: Donors were a few healthy Caucasian mothers and their six children. In related and unrelated pairs alike, thymic selection shapes TCR recombination output, with inherited differences minor.

This sequence joins TRBV7-2 and TRBJ1-6, with D perhaps matching TRBD1 (5 bases). This sequence was found in a woman in her thirties or forties in good health. Sequenced: blood. The CDR3 protein is CASSSQGYSPLHF. The CDR3 nucleotides read TGTGCCAGCAGCTCTCAGGGTTATTCACCCCTCCACTTT.